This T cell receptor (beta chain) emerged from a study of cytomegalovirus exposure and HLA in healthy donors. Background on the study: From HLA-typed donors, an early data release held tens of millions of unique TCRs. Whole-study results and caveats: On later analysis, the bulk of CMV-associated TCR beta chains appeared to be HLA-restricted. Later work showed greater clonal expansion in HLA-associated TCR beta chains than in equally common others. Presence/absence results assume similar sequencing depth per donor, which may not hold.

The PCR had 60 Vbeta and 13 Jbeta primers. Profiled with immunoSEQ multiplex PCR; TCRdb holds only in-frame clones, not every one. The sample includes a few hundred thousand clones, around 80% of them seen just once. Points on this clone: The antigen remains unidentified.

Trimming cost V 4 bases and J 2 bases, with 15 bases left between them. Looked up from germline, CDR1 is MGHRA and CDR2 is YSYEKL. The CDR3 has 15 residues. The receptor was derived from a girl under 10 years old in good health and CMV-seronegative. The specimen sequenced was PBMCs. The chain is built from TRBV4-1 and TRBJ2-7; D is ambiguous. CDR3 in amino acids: CASSRSFSLTYEQYF. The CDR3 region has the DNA TGCGCCAGCAGCCGCAGTTTTAGCTTAACCTACGAGCAGTACTTC.